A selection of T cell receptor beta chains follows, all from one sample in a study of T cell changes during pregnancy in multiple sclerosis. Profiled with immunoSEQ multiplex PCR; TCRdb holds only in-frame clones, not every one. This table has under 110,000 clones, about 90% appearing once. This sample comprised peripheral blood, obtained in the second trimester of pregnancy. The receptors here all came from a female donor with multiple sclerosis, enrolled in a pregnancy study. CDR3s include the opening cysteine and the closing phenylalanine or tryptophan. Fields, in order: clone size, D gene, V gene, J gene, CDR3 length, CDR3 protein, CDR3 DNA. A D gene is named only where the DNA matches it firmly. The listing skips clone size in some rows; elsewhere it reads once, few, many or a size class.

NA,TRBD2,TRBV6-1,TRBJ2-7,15,CASSPKTSGAEEQYF,TGTGCCAGCAGTCCGAAGACTAGCGGGGCCGAGGAGCAGTACTTC
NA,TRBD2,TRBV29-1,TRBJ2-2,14,CSVDGLGNTGELFF,TGCAGCGTTGATGGACTAGGGAACACCGGGGAGCTGTTTTTT
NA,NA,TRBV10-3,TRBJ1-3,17,CAISPEDGDITGNTIYF,TGTGCCATCAGTCCGGAGGACGGGGACATTACAGGAAACACCATATATTTT
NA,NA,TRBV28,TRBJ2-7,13,CASSPGIPYEQYF,TGTGCCAGTTCACCCGGGATTCCATACGAGCAGTACTTC
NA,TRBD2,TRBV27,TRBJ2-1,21,CASSFRGPPGGLAGGNNEQFF,TGTGCCAGCAGTTTTAGGGGGCCTCCGGGTGGACTAGCGGGAGGGAACAATGAGCAGTTCTTC
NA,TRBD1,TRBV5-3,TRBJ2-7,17,CARSHEFRTGGAYEQYF,TGTGCCAGAAGCCACGAATTCCGGACAGGAGGTGCCTACGAGCAGTACTTC
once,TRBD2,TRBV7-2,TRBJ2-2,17,CASSFLGSGRYTGELFF,TGTGCCAGCAGCTTTCTGGGAAGCGGGAGATACACCGGGGAGCTGTTTTTT
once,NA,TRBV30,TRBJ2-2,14,CAWSVTSNTGELFF,TGTGCCTGGAGTGTAACTAGCAACACCGGGGAGCTGTTTTTT
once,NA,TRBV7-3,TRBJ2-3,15,CASSSSPGSTDTQYF,TGTGCCAGCAGCTCCTCTCCAGGTAGCACAGATACGCAGTATTTT
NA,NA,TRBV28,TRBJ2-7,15,CASSDTLGPSGEQYF,TGTGCCAGCAGCGACACACTGGGGCCTTCTGGAGAGCAGTACTTC
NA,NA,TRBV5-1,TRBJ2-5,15,CASSETTGSQETQYF,TGCGCCAGCAGCGAAACCACAGGGTCCCAAGAGACCCAGTACTTC
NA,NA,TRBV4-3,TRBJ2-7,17,CASSPMVLGTPGYEQYF,TGCGCCAGCAGCCCCATGGTACTCGGGACACCGGGCTACGAGCAGTACTTC
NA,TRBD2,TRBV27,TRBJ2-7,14,CASSHSGPRREQYF,TGTGCCAGCAGTCATAGCGGGCCACGGAGGGAGCAGTACTTC
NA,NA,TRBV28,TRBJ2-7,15,CASSLGGGISYEQYF,TGTGCCAGCAGTTTAGGGGGGGGCATATCCTACGAGCAGTACTTC
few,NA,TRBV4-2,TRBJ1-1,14,CASSQLQGDTEAFF,TGTGCCAGCAGCCAACTACAGGGAGATACTGAAGCTTTCTTT
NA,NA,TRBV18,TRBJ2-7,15,CASSPPVSSIDEQYF,TGTGCCAGCTCACCACCGGTGTCTAGTATCGACGAGCAGTACTTC
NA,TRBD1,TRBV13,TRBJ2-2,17,CASSKARDRGWVGELFF,TGTGCCAGCAGCAAAGCCCGGGACAGGGGCTGGGTGGGGGAGCTGTTTTTT
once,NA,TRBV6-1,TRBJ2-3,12,CASSSGTVTQYF,TGTGCCAGCAGTTCCGGGACTGTGACGCAGTATTTT
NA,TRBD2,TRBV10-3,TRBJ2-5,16,CAIKGAVDSGIETQYF,TGTGCCATCAAAGGGGCGGTGGATAGCGGGATTGAGACCCAGTACTTC
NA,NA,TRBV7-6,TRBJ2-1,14,CASVPTGTYNEQFF,TGTGCCAGCGTTCCGACAGGGACTTACAATGAGCAGTTCTTC
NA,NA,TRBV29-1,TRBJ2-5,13,CSVGVGPGEAQYF,TGCAGCGTTGGAGTAGGCCCGGGGGAGGCCCAGTACTTC
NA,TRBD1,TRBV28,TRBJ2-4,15,CATDIGGIAKNIQYF,TGTGCCACCGATATAGGGGGCATAGCCAAAAACATTCAGTACTTC
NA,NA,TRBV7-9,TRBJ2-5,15,CASSRSVSGQETQYF,TGTGCCAGCAGCCGCTCGGTGTCGGGCCAAGAGACCCAGTACTTC
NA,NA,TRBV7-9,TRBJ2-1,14,CASSQDSGVYEQFF,TGTGCCAGCAGCCAAGATAGCGGAGTCTATGAGCAGTTCTTC